This T cell receptor (beta chain) came from a study of cytomegalovirus exposure and HLA in healthy donors. Turning to the study itself: Across 350 to 400 genotyped donors, roughly 85% landed in the Caucasian-associated ancestry cluster.

This CDR3 comprises 12 residues. Looked up from germline, CDR1 is SNHLY and CDR2 is FYNNEI. V gave up 6 bases and J gave up 0 bases, with 6 bases separating them. As for this clone: Antigen specificity is unknown. Additional DNA sequences in this sample encode the identical CDR3.

Donors were ostensibly healthy at sampling, although undocumented immune exposures were probable. Both 60 Vbeta primers and 13 Jbeta primers went into the PCR. Sequenced by immunoSEQ multiplex PCR; TCRdb stores in-frame clones only, minus some. The sample consists of 100,000 to 150,000 clones, around 80% of them appearing once. Study findings and constraints: Associated with cytomegalovirus, according to the listing, were 150 to 200 TCR beta chains. The majority of TCR sequences were rare, yet some public TCRs appeared in many donors.

J is TRBJ2-7 and V is TRBV2; no clear D gene. Specimen: PBMCs. The sequence came from a young man in good health and CMV-seronegative. The CDR3: CASSLSSYEQYF. CDR3 sequence (DNA): TGTGCCAGCAGCCTTAGCTCCTACGAGCAGTACTTC.